This record concerns one T cell receptor (beta chain) sequence. Its specificity is not known. This specimen belongs to a study of tumor and adjacent non-tumor tissue in lung cancer. RNA was extracted from bulk tissue without any cell sorting. V shed 5 bases and J 5 bases; nucleotides not matched to a gene: 13. The germline CDR1 and CDR2 sequences are MNHEY and SVGAGI. The length of the CDR3 is 18 residues. The library came from three nested PCR rounds adapted from ARM-PCR protocols. Each CDR3 protein is one row after TCRdb ran MiXCR on the multiplex PCR reads. The sample records 200,000 to 250,000 distinct CDR3 sequences, roughly 70% being singletons. General study points: Normal lung showed higher cumulative top 100 clone frequency than tumor.

Specimen: lung tumor tissue. This receptor was taken from a man aged 60 to 75 with non-small cell lung cancer. V is TRBV6-5 and J is TRBJ2-1, with 12 positions matching TRBD2. The CDR3 reads CASSHHPATSGGNNEQFF. For the CDR3, the DNA is TGTGCCAGCAGTCACCATCCTGCGACTAGCGGGGGAAACAATGAGCAGTTCTTC.